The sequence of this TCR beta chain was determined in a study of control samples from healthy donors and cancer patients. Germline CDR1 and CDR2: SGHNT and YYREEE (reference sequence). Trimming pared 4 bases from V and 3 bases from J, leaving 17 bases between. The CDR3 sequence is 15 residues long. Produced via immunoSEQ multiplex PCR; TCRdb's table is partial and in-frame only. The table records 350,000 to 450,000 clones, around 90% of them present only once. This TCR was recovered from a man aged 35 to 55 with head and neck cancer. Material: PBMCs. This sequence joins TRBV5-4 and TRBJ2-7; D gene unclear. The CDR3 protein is CASSDESKPFYEQYF. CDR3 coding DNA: TGTGCCAGCAGCGACGAGAGTAAACCCTTCTACGAGCAGTACTTC.